Presented here are 19 T cell receptor beta chains from one specimen sequenced in a study of shared clonotypes between healthy human individuals. TCRdb keeps only in-frame clones here, not all; method: immunoSEQ multiplex PCR. The sample has about 610,000 clones; around 97% are singletons. The sequencing sample was made of naive CD4+ T cells sorted from blood. Subset meaning: CD45RA+ positively selected. The receptor source for this set is a woman aged 25-40 years in good health.

The chain links TRBV2 to TRBJ1-5; 9 bases agree with TRBD1. The germline gives CDR1 SNHLY, CDR2 FYNNEI. The length of the CDR3 is 15 residues. V trimming: 5 bases; J trimming: 4 bases; junction bases outside the gene matches: 6. The CDR3 region is CASSPTGGRNQPQHF. The CDR3 bases are TGTGCCAGCAGTCCTACAGGGGGCAGGAATCAGCCCCAGCATTTT.

A few counts support this clone. V and J are TRBV6-5 and TRBJ1-5; D is unresolved. The V gene lost 6 bases and the J gene lost 2 bases, with 5 bases spanning the gap. Germline-derived CDR1 and CDR2 are MNHEY and SVGAGI. The CDR3 is 12 amino acids. As DNA, the CDR3 is TGTGCCAGCAGGGACGGCAATCAGCCCCAGCATTTT. This encodes CASRDGNQPQHF.

The V call is TRBV19, the J call TRBJ2-2; the match to TRBD2 covers 9 bases. The junction had 7 bases not matched to a gene; V was cut back by 6 bases and J by 2 bases. CDR3 length: 16 amino acids. Germline V CDR1 and CDR2: LNHDA, SQIVND (reference sequence). CDR3 region: CASSILAGLNTGELFF. The DNA for the CDR3 is TGTGCCAGTAGCATACTAGCGGGCTTAAACACCGGGGAGCTGTTTTTT. The full variable domain, in which reference TRBV19 and TRBJ2-2 provide the parts outside the CDR3, is DGGITQSPKYLFRKEGQNVTLSCEQNLNHDAMYWYRQDPGQGLRLIYYSQIVNDFQKGDIAEGYSVSREKKESFPLTVTSAQKNPTAFYLCASSILAGLNTGELFFGEGSRLTVL.

This sequence joins TRBV19 and TRBJ1-2; D is uncertain. The germline V gene has CDR1 LNHDA and CDR2 SQIVND (reference sequence). Trimming stripped 5 bases from V and 5 bases from J, with 18 bases between. This CDR3 is 15 amino acids long. CDR3 DNA sequence: TGTGCCAGTAGTCAAGAGGGCGGCGCTGGGTATGGCTACACCTTC. This gives the protein CASSQEGGAGYGYTF.

The chain employs TRBV27 and TRBJ1-5; D remains ambiguous. Germline V gene lookup returns CDR1 MNHEY and CDR2 SMNVEV (reference sequence). The V and J ends lost 4 bases and 0 bases respectively, with 7 bases between them. The CDR3 covers 14 residues. This chain's CDR3 is CASSSEYSNQPQHF. CDR3 DNA: TGTGCCAGCAGTTCCGAGTATAGCAATCAGCCCCAGCATTTT.

CDR3: CASTETRGTGELFF. The DNA of the CDR3 is TGTGCCAGCACCGAGACTAGGGGAACCGGGGAGCTGTTTTTT. This rearrangement joins TRBV6-1 to TRBJ2-2; D might be TRBD2 (6 bases). Deletions cut 7 bases from V and 5 bases from J, with 14 bases between. This CDR3 comprises 14 residues. CDR1 and CDR2 (germline): MNHNS, SASEGT.

The V and J genes are TRBV5-6 and TRBJ2-1, with D possibly being TRBD1 (6 bases). With 10 bases removed from V and 4 bases from J, the gap between germline ends came to 15 bases. Germline V gives CDR1 SGHDT, CDR2 YYEEEE. The CDR3 totals 13 residues. The CDR3 nucleotides are TGTGCCTTCCGATCAAGGGGGTACAATGAGCAGTTCTTC. Protein: CAFRSRGYNEQFF.

The chain uses TRBV4-1 and TRBJ2-6, with unresolved D. The V end lost 3 bases, the J end lost 1 base, and 10 bases lay between the germline ends. The germline V gene encodes CDR1 MGHRA and CDR2 YSYEKL. The CDR3 sequence is 16 residues long. The CDR3 nucleotides read TGCGCCAGCAGCCATATGATCCCTTCTGGGGCCAACGTCCTGACTTTC. Its protein product is CASSHMIPSGANVLTF.

The chain employs TRBV11-2 and TRBJ2-1; 8 nucleotides line up with TRBD2. Germline V lookup: CDR1 SGHAT, CDR2 FQNNGV. The CDR3 spans 15 residues. Trimming at V came to 2 bases and at J to 2 bases, leaving 2 bases not matched to a gene. The CDR3 is CASSLSSGTYNEQFF. The DNA for the CDR3 is TGTGCCAGCAGCTTAAGTAGCGGGACCTACAATGAGCAGTTCTTC.

J is TRBJ2-7 and V is TRBV13; TRBD2 aligns across 11 bases. V trimming: 6 bases; J trimming: 1 base; junction bases outside the gene matches: 5. From germline, CDR1 is PRHDT and CDR2 FYEKMQ (reference sequence). The CDR3 spans 15 residues. The CDR3 here is CASRTGTSGSYEQYF. Here the CDR3 DNA reads TGTGCCAGCAGAACCGGGACTAGCGGTTCCTACGAGCAGTACTTC.

The J gene is TRBJ1-5, the V gene TRBV6-5; 10 bases align to TRBD1. CDR3 length: 15 amino acids. The germline gives CDR1 MNHEY, CDR2 SVGAGI. Trimming removed 6 bases from V and 4 bases from J; junction bases left unmatched: 6. CDR3 nucleotide sequence: TGTGCCAGCAGCCGCGACAGGGGGCCAAATCAGCCCCAGCATTTT. It is translated as CASSRDRGPNQPQHF.

The CDR3 bases are TGTGCCAGTAGTATACCCCGAGGGAGGGGGCCTTACGAGCAGTACTTC. Translating gives CASSIPRGRGPYEQYF. The genes are TRBV19 and TRBJ2-5; D assignment may be TRBD1 or TRBD2 (7 bases each). Near its end, the DNA agrees better with TRBJ2-7, so the J call may be wrong. The CDR3 extends over 16 amino acids. Germline V gene lookup returns CDR1 LNHDA and CDR2 SQIVND (reference sequence).

V and J are TRBV7-8 and TRBJ2-1, with D unresolved. Germline CDR1 is SGHVS and CDR2 is FQNEAQ. Trimming took off 4 bases at V and 4 bases at J, with 5 bases between the two ends. The CDR3 has 12 residues. CDR3 loop: CASSWEYNEQFF. The CDR3 DNA reads as TGTGCCAGCAGCTGGGAATACAATGAGCAGTTCTTC.

This sequence joins TRBV28 and TRBJ1-1, with 10 bases that match TRBD1. Germline values: CDR1 MDHEN, CDR2 SYDVKM. After removal of 2 bases from V and 1 base from J, the junction contained 1 base not matched to a gene. The CDR3 is 15 amino acids. DNA of the CDR3: TGTGCCAGCAGTTTAGGGGACAGGGGGAACACTGAAGCTTTCTTT. Protein: CASSLGDRGNTEAFF.

This clone was seen a handful of times. The CDR3 is CASSLGLMNTEAFF. The CDR3 DNA reads as TGCGCCAGCAGCTTAGGGCTGATGAACACTGAAGCTTTCTTT. The chain joins TRBV5-1 to TRBJ1-1; D unclear. Trimming left V 2 bases short and J 0 bases short, with 8 bases between. The CDR3 is 14 residues long. Germline V lookup: CDR1 SGHRS, CDR2 YFSETQ.

This clone appeared once. The chain has TRBV12-5 and TRBJ2-1; D ambiguous. The germline V gene encodes CDR1 LGHNT and CDR2 FRNRAP. The CDR3 contains 15 residues. V was shortened by 6 bases and J by 4 bases, with 16 bases between the two germline ends. The CDR3 sequence is CASGRVDARYNEQFF. The CDR3 region has the DNA TGTGCTAGTGGAAGGGTGGACGCTCGTTACAATGAGCAGTTCTTC.

The chain combines TRBV5-1 with TRBJ1-2; D unresolved. V dropped 0 bases and J dropped 0 bases, with 9 bases sitting between them. CDR1 is SGHRS and CDR2 is YFSETQ in the germline V gene. CDR3 length: 15 residues. The CDR3: CASSLAPTANYGYTF. The CDR3 DNA is TGCGCCAGCAGCTTGGCTCCAACAGCTAACTATGGCTACACCTTC.

This clone was seen once. The CDR3 sequence: CASSQTVSTDTQYF. CDR3 sequence (DNA): TGTGCCAGCAGCCAGACAGTTAGCACAGATACGCAGTATTTT. The chain links TRBV7-9 to TRBJ2-3; perhaps TRBD1 as D (5 bases). Looked up from germline, CDR1 is SEHNR and CDR2 is FQNEAQ (reference sequence). The germline V and J ends were trimmed by 5 bases and 0 bases, with 9 bases remaining between them. The CDR3 totals 14 residues.

This sequence joins TRBV7-9 and TRBJ2-3, with TRBD2 matching over 8 bases. Losses at the gene ends were 4 bases for V and 6 bases for J; bases not matched to a gene: 15. This CDR3 has 17 residues. Germline V lookup: CDR1 SEHNR, CDR2 FQNEAQ (reference sequence). CDR3 in amino acids: CASSSFSGTSGEDTQYF. The DNA for the CDR3 is TGTGCCAGCAGCTCCTTTAGCGGGACCTCCGGGGAGGATACGCAGTATTTT.